The 5 T cell receptor beta chains reported below all come from one sample, sequenced in a study of cytomegalovirus exposure and HLA in healthy donors (TCRdb year 2017). Libraries were constructed by the immunoSEQ multiplex PCR assay. For the multiplex PCR, a mixture combining 60 forward primers for TCR Vbeta segments and 13 reverse primers for TCR Jbeta segments was used. The immuneACCESS repertoire file appears here via TCRdb, limited to in-frame rearrangements. These files lack a portion of the clones; in checked studies, under half of the deficit traces to unresolved V genes, and the cause of the others is not known. This sample gives 150,000 to 200,000 clones in total; around 80% of them show up just once. Roughly 1.4% of the sample comes from the top ten. Sequencing input: PBMCs. These receptors were taken from a man aged 35 to 55 in good health and CMV-seronegative.

On this clone itself: The sample carries other DNA sequences with the same CDR3. The chain carries TRBV7-2 and TRBJ1-2; the D is unclear. CDR1 SGHTA and CDR2 FQGNSA come from the germline V gene. The CDR3 length is 13 residues. V was shortened by 1 base and J by 2 bases, with 5 bases between the two germline ends. CDR3 sequence (DNA): TGTGCCAGCAGCTTAGGCAGAAACTATGGCTACACCTTC. It is translated as CASSLGRNYGYTF.

Of note for this clone: Additional DNA sequences in this sample encode the identical CDR3. This chain uses TRBV18 with TRBJ2-7; maybe TRBD2 (5 bases). CDR3 size: 13 residues. The ends were cut back, 2 bases at V and 0 bases at J, with 5 bases in the middle. Germline assignment: CDR1 KGHSH and CDR2 LQKENI. CDR3: CASSPGSSYEQYF. In DNA, the CDR3 is TGTGCCAGCTCACCAGGGAGCTCCTACGAGCAGTACTTC.

This chain links TRBV15 with TRBJ2-7; maybe TRBD1 (6 bases). V was trimmed by 0 bases and J by 0 bases, leaving 15 bases between them. CDR1 and CDR2 (germline): LNHNV, YYDKDF (reference sequence). This CDR3 is built from 17 residues. In DNA form, the CDR3 reads TGTGCCACCAGCAGAGATGACAGAGGGACACTCTCCTACGAGCAGTACTTC. It yields the protein CATSRDDRGTLSYEQYF.

The chain couples TRBV11-1 to TRBJ2-1; 7 nucleotides agree with TRBD2. This CDR3 contains 14 residues. Germline values: CDR1 SGHAT, CDR2 FQDESV (reference sequence). J was trimmed by 9 bases and V by 3 bases; bases with no gene match: 8. The CDR3 coding sequence is TGTGCCAGCAGCTTGGCGGGGGTGAGGGGTGAGCAGTTCTTC. It codes for CASSLAGVRGEQFF.

In its sample, this clone was seen once. This chain joins TRBV7-3 and TRBJ1-2; weak D call: TRBD1 (6 bases). This CDR3 has 14 amino acids. V lost 5 bases, J lost 7 bases, and 17 bases lay in between. Germline lookup yields CDR1 SGHTA and CDR2 FQGTGA. The DNA for the CDR3 is TGTGCCAGCAGCCTTACAGGGATTCGGGCTGGCTACACCTTC. This codes for CASSLTGIRAGYTF.